Following are 20 T cell receptor beta chains from one sample sequenced in a study of radiotherapy plus CTLA-4 blockade in lung cancer. The repertoire was sequenced with immunoSEQ multiplex PCR; TCRdb's copy has only in-frame clones and lacks some. Of 15,000 to 20,000 clones listed, more than 70% are singletons. The sample in question was peripheral blood, obtained from a patient treated with radiotherapy plus ipilimumab. The receptors here all came from a human donor with non-small cell lung cancer whose response to radiotherapy plus ipilimumab could not be evaluated.

The table lists this clone with a count of one. V and J are TRBV5-1 and TRBJ2-5; 9 bases agree with TRBD2. Trimming took 2 bases from V and 1 from J; bases not matched to a gene: 0. CDR3 length: 14 amino acids. Germline V CDR1 and CDR2: SGHRS, YFSETQ. The CDR3 region has the DNA TGCGCCAGCAGCTTACTAGCGGGCCAAGAGACCCAGTACTTC. It translates to CASSLLAGQETQYF.

V and J are TRBV7-9 and TRBJ2-5, with D unresolved. This CDR3 has 14 amino acids. Trimming pared 1 base from V and 3 bases from J, leaving 9 bases between. Germline CDR1 SEHNR, CDR2 FQNEAQ (reference sequence). CDR3 sequence (DNA): TGTGCCAGCAGCTTAGGGCCCTTAAAAGAGACCCAGTACTTC. It translates to CASSLGPLKETQYF.

This chain connects TRBV28 to TRBJ1-6; possibly TRBD1 for D (5 bases). The CDR3 runs 20 residues. Trimming stripped 4 bases from V and 0 bases from J, with 22 bases between. CDR1 is MDHEN and CDR2 is SYDVKM in the germline V gene. This chain's CDR3 is CASSSSPAGWDSSYNSPLHF. The DNA for the CDR3 is TGTGCCAGCAGTTCATCCCCCGCAGGGTGGGATAGCTCCTATAATTCACCCCTCCACTTT.

This chain uses TRBV5-1 with TRBJ1-1; 8 bases are a match to TRBD1. Germline V gives CDR1 SGHRS, CDR2 YFSETQ. CDR3 length: 14 residues. Unmatched junction bases numbered 5, after V lost 4 bases and J lost 3 bases. This CDR3 is CASSTGQGYTEAFF. The CDR3 nucleotides read TGCGCCAGCAGCACTGGACAGGGCTACACTGAAGCTTTCTTT.

The chain has TRBV14 and TRBJ2-3; TRBD1 matches 7 bases. Germline CDR1 SGHDN, CDR2 FVKESK. With 0 bases clipped from V and 2 bases from J, the junction kept 11 bases outside the gene matches. The CDR3 extends over 18 amino acids. The CDR3 DNA follows: TGTGCCAGCAGCCAAGATAAAGGTTGGGACAGAAACACAGATACGCAGTATTTT. It translates to CASSQDKGWDRNTDTQYF. Full variable domain (outside the CDR3, taken from reference TRBV14 and TRBJ2-3): EAGVTQFPSHSVIEKGQTVTLRCDPISGHDNLYWYRRVMGKEIKFLLHFVKESKQDESGMPNNRFLAERTGGTYSTLKVQPAELEDSGVYFCASSQDKGWDRNTDTQYFGPGTRLTVL.

The table lists this clone with a count of one. The chain links TRBV18 to TRBJ2-1, with TRBD2 matching over 7 bases. The germline gives CDR1 KGHSH, CDR2 LQKENI. The CDR3 spans 15 residues. The V and J ends lost 3 bases and 6 bases, in that order; junction bases with no gene match: 8. CDR3 amino acids: CASSPSLGGSNEQFF. In nucleotides, the CDR3 is TGTGCCAGCTCACCGAGTTTGGGAGGGAGCAATGAGCAGTTCTTC. The full variable domain, its missing parts supplied by reference TRBV18 and TRBJ2-1, is NAGVMQNPRHLVRRRGQEARLRCSPMKGHSHVYWYRQLPEEGLKFMVYLQKENIIDESGMPKERFSAEFPKEGPSILRIQQVVRGDSAAYFCASSPSLGGSNEQFFGPGTRLTVL.

This rearrangement joins TRBV28 to TRBJ2-7, with 16 bases aligning to TRBD2. Germline assignment: CDR1 MDHEN and CDR2 SYDVKM. The CDR3 totals 15 residues. Unmatched junction bases numbered 5, after V lost 7 bases and J lost 5 bases. The CDR3 coding sequence is TGTGCCAGCAACCCTGGGACTAGCGGGAGGGACGAGCAGTACTTC. Amino acid sequence: CASNPGTSGRDEQYF.

This clone was counted between two and nine times. The chain joins TRBV5-8 to TRBJ2-7, with a possible D match to TRBD2 (6 bases). This CDR3 is built from 14 residues. V was pared by 6 bases and J by 0 bases, with 13 bases between. The V gene's germline CDR1 is SGHTS and CDR2 YDEGEE. CDR3 sequence reads: CASNTGDGSYEQYF. Written as DNA, the CDR3 is TGTGCCAGCAACACGGGGGACGGCTCCTACGAGCAGTACTTC.

This chain connects TRBV28 to TRBJ2-7; 7 bases agree with TRBD1. This CDR3 spans 15 amino acids. In germline, CDR1 is MDHEN, CDR2 SYDVKM. Trimming at V came to 6 bases and at J to 4 bases, leaving 12 bases not matched to a gene. The CDR3 sequence: CASSSSGGARYEQYF. The CDR3 DNA is TGTGCCAGCAGCTCATCAGGGGGTGCCCGGTACGAGCAGTACTTC.

The V gene is TRBV15, the J gene TRBJ1-6, with 8 bases fitting TRBD1. In germline, CDR1 is LNHNV, CDR2 YYDKDF (reference sequence). CDR3 size: 16 residues. Trimming took 5 bases from V and 8 from J; bases not matched to a gene: 11. CDR3 sequence: CATSRNQGAGDSPLHF. CDR3 sequence (DNA): TGTGCCACCAGCCGAAACCAGGGGGCGGGTGATTCACCCCTCCACTTT.

The genes are TRBV27 and TRBJ1-1; D uncertain. The CDR3 is made up of 14 amino acids. The V gene lost 7 bases and the J gene lost 1 base, with 13 bases spanning the gap. CDR1 MNHEY and CDR2 SMNVEV come from the germline V gene (reference sequence). Here the CDR3 reads CASTRTVTNTEAFF. CDR3 nucleotide sequence: TGTGCCAGCACCCGCACAGTGACGAACACTGAAGCTTTCTTT.

J is TRBJ2-7 and V is TRBV28; D may be TRBD2 (7 bases). The CDR3 consists of 14 residues. Germline CDR1 and CDR2: MDHEN and SYDVKM. Between the trimmed V and J ends, which lost 11 bases and 2 bases, there was a span of 19 bases. The CDR3 coding sequence is TGTGCCGGCTCCGGGGGCAGCGGGACCTACGAGCAGTACTTC. Protein product: CAGSGGSGTYEQYF.

CDR3 amino acids: CASSEKRRLSNEQFF. In DNA, the CDR3 is TGTGCCAGCAGCGAAAAGCGGCGCCTCTCCAATGAGCAGTTCTTC. This chain links TRBV7-9 with TRBJ2-1; possible D gene TRBD2, 5 bases. There are 15 residues in the CDR3. Germline V gene lookup returns CDR1 SEHNR and CDR2 FQNEAQ (reference sequence). Trimming removed 5 bases at V and 6 bases at J, with 17 bases between.

The V gene is TRBV5-1, the J gene TRBJ2-5; TRBD1 is a possible D gene (7 bases). Trimming took 6 bases from V and 2 from J, leaving 32 bases between them. Germline lookup yields CDR1 SGHRS and CDR2 YFSETQ. The CDR3 is 20 residues long. CDR3 loop: CASTEVMGTASGGGQETQYF. CDR3 DNA: TGCGCCAGCACCGAGGTGATGGGGACAGCCTCCGGAGGGGGTCAAGAGACCCAGTACTTC.

V gene TRBV11-3 combines with J gene TRBJ2-1; D ambiguous. Germline-derived CDR1 and CDR2 are SGHNT and YENEEA. The CDR3 is made up of 12 amino acids. Trimming shortened V by 1 base and J by 7 bases, and 5 bases separated the two germline ends. The CDR3 DNA reads as TGTGCCAGCAGCTTAGCCCCTAATGAGCAGTTCTTC. This encodes CASSLAPNEQFF.

The chain carries TRBV27 and TRBJ1-3; D remains unclear. This CDR3 is 15 amino acids long. Trimming shortened V by 6 bases and J by 0 bases, and 12 bases separated the two germline ends. Germline CDR1 MNHEY, CDR2 SMNVEV (reference sequence). CDR3 protein: CASRGAASSGNTIYF. CDR3 nucleotide sequence: TGTGCCAGCAGAGGTGCAGCGAGCTCTGGAAACACCATATATTTT.

The DNA of the CDR3 is TGTGCCAGCAGCAAAAAGGGGAAGGGAGAGACCCAGTACTTC. Protein product: CASSKKGKGETQYF. The genes are TRBV21-1 and TRBJ2-5; the table gives TRBD1 as D, unverified against the DNA. TRBV21-1 is a pseudogene locus. This CDR3 has 14 residues.

The chain has TRBV2 and TRBJ2-7, with a possible D match to TRBD1 (5 bases). The V end was cut by 7 bases, the J end by 7 bases, with 14 bases between. Per the germline V gene, CDR1 is SNHLY and CDR2 is FYNNEI. The CDR3 is 12 amino acids. The CDR3 DNA sequence: TGTGCCAGCAAGGGCAGGGCTAGTGAGCAGTACTTC. It is translated as CASKGRASEQYF. Using reference TRBV2 and TRBJ2-7 for the parts outside the CDR3, the full variable domain is EPEVTQTPSHQVTQMGQEVILRCVPISNHLYFYWYRQILGQKVEFLVSFYNNEISEKSEIFDDQFSVERPDGSNFTLKIRSTKLEDSAMYFCASKGRASEQYFGPGTRLTVT.

V gene TRBV5-4 combines with J gene TRBJ2-7; 8 bases line up with TRBD1. CDR1 and CDR2 from the germline V gene are SGHNT and YYREEE (reference sequence). The trim removed 0 bases at V and 6 bases at J, leaving 5 bases unmatched. The CDR3 is 14 amino acids. The CDR3 sequence: CASSLVQGAGEQYF. In DNA form, the CDR3 reads TGTGCCAGCAGCTTGGTTCAGGGGGCCGGCGAGCAGTACTTC.

This clone has only one observation. The J gene is TRBJ2-7, the V gene TRBV7-9; no reliable D call. The V end was cut by 2 bases, the J end by 2 bases, with 4 bases between. Germline V gene sequence: CDR1 SEHNR, CDR2 FQNEAQ (reference sequence). This CDR3 region has 12 residues. The CDR3 region has the DNA TGTGCCAGCAGCTTAAGCCCCTACGAGCAGTACTTC. Amino acid sequence: CASSLSPYEQYF.